The source of this T cell receptor beta chain is a study of shared clonotypes between healthy human individuals. The naive CD8 population came from CD45RO-negative cells selected for CCR7, without terminally differentiated effector memory CD45RA+ cells. The study drew all its donors from Caucasian adults living in Nashville, Tennessee. Over several immunoSEQ plates, each subset's genomic DNA was distributed in even portions. Measured with immunoSEQ multiplex PCR; TCRdb has only the in-frame clones, and not every one. The table records some 2,100,000 clones, about 93% of them present only once. As concerns this clone: Other DNA variants within this sample encode the same CDR3.

CDR1 SGHVS and CDR2 FQNEAQ come from the germline V gene. This CDR3 spans 12 amino acids. Trimming stripped 3 bases from V and 4 bases from J, with 7 bases between. The chain joins TRBV7-8 to TRBJ2-7, with unresolved D. Sequencing was carried out using naive CD8+ T cells from PBMCs. The TCR originated in a young man in good health. Some clones in this sample may be carry-over from other donors' samples. The CDR3 nucleotides are TGTGCCAGCAGCTTGGGAACATACGAGCAGTACTTC. The encoded protein is CASSLGTYEQYF.